Described below is a single TCR beta chain sequence and its context. The time point is: patch test 1, 2 weeks after DPC sensitization. Treatment denoted: therapeutic diphenylcyclopropenone sensitization with weekly scalp DPC. In every case, blood was obtained before the patch test was applied. This sample was taken from a study of human T cells and chemical hapten exposure. On the study more broadly: Patch tests put 0.01% DPC on the upper back, read at 6 days.

The CDR3 has 15 residues. The V segment lost 3 bases and the J segment 1 base; nucleotides outside the gene matches: 1. Looked up from germline, CDR1 is LNHDA and CDR2 is SQIVND (reference sequence). The library attached unique molecular identifiers to individual cDNA molecules. Original processing methods: A per-sample median of about 100,000 TCRs was observed, with counts ranging from about 23,224 to 690,600. TCRdb passed the RACE reads through MiXCR, listing each CDR3 protein once. Clone size and V and J calls follow TCRdb, not the original study. The sample lists 180,000 or so distinct CDR3 sequences, around 15% occurring once.

The specimen comprised whole blood, sampled in connection with sensitization to the hapten diphenylcyclopropenone (DPC). The clonotype comes from a woman aged 25-40 years with alopecia areata. Some clones in this sample may be carry-over from other donors' samples. The chain carries TRBV19 and TRBJ2-3; TRBD2 aligns across 10 bases. As DNA, the CDR3 is TGTGCCAGTAGTATCGGACTAGCGGGCACAGATACGCAGTATTTT. It translates to CASSIGLAGTDTQYF.